These T cell receptor beta chains were read from a single sample in a study of blood T cell repertoires in COVID-19. The method was immunoSEQ multiplex PCR; TCRdb's version includes in-frame clones alone and lacks a portion of them. The data contain 250,000 to 300,000 clones, 90% of them singletons. Material for sequencing was peripheral blood. The receptors originated from a woman aged 60 to 75 with COVID-19, enrolled during active disease. The CDR3 runs from the conserved cysteine through the conserved F or W. D genes are given only for firm matches. Clone size is not always given. Where it is, it says once, few, many or a class for expanded clones.

13 TRBJ1-1 - TRBV30 - TGTGCCTGGATCCGACTGATGGGCACTGAAGCTTTCTTT CAWIRLMGTEAFF
13 TRBJ1-1 - TRBV11-3 - TGTGCCAGCAGCGCCGGGAGGAACACTGAAGCTTTCTTT CASSAGRNTEAFF
14 TRBJ1-3 - TRBV19 TRBD1 TGTGCCAGCCGGGACAGGTTGTCGGGAAACACCATATATTTT CASRDRLSGNTIYF
15 TRBJ1-4 - TRBV7-9 TRBD1 TGTGCCAGCAGCCCAATATTCACAGGGGACGAAAAACTGTTTTTT CASSPIFTGDEKLFF
16 TRBJ1-3 - TRBV4-2 - TGTGCCAGCAGCCAAACACAGCGGAGCTCTGGAAACACCATATATTTT CASSQTQRSSGNTIYF
16 TRBJ1-1 - TRBV6-6 - TGTGCCAGCAGCCGCGAGGTGTTGTCCGCGTACACTGAAGCTTTCTTT CASSREVLSAYTEAFF
15 TRBJ2-1 few TRBV10-3 TRBD2 TGTGCCATCAGTCCTAGCGGCGGTTCCTACAATGAGCAGTTCTTC CAISPSGGSYNEQFF
15 TRBJ2-5 - TRBV6-5 - TGTGCCAGCAGTTACTCTACAGGGTCCCAAGAGACCCAGTACTTC CASSYSTGSQETQYF
19 TRBJ1-6 - TRBV7-9 - TGTGCCAGCAGCTTAACCCCGGGCGGAGGAGCGTACGATAATTCACCCCTCCACTTT CASSLTPGGGAYDNSPLHF
14 TRBJ2-3 - TRBV6-4 - TGTGCCAGCAGTGATGGGGGCCGAGCAGATACGCAGTATTTT CASSDGGRADTQYF
15 TRBJ1-2 - TRBV6-5 TRBD1 TGTGCCAGCAGCCTGGACAGGGAGGTTCCAAATGGCTACACCTTC CASSLDREVPNGYTF
13 TRBJ1-2 - TRBV5-4 TRBD1 TGTGCCAGCAGCACCAGGGGGAACTATGGCTACACCTTC CASSTRGNYGYTF
12 TRBJ1-1 - TRBV6-5 - TGTGCCAGCAGGCGTGGGAACACTGAAGCTTTCTTT CASRRGNTEAFF
14 TRBJ1-1 once TRBV5-4 - TGTGCCAGCAGCTTGGCCGCGACAACCACTGAAGCTTTCTTT CASSLAATTTEAFF
13 TRBJ1-2 - TRBV6-2/TRBV6-3 - TGTGCCAGCAGTTACTCCGGCAGGGGTGGCTACACCTTC CASSYSGRGGYTF
17 TRBJ1-5 - TRBV5-1 TRBD1 TGCGCCAGCAGCGCCTCCGGGACAGGGTTTAGCAATCAGCCCCAGCATTTT CASSASGTGFSNQPQHF
14 TRBJ1-5 - TRBV10-3 - TGTGCCATCAGGGAATTAGGGGACAATCAGCCCCAGCATTTT CAIRELGDNQPQHF
11 TRBJ1-2 - TRBV29-1 - TGCAGCGTTGGGCAGGGCGGTGGCTACACCTTC CSVGQGGGYTF
15 TRBJ2-2 - TRBV6-5 TRBD1 TGTGCCAGCAGTTTAAAGACAGGGGTCGCCGGGGAGCTGTTTTTT CASSLKTGVAGELFF
16 TRBJ1-1 - TRBV10-3 TRBD1 TGTGCCATCAGATCCGGGACAGGGACTCTGAACACTGAAGCTTTCTTT CAIRSGTGTLNTEAFF
12 TRBJ1-4 - TRBV9 - TGTGCCAGCAGCGCCCATAATGAAAAACTGTTTTTT CASSAHNEKLFF
14 TRBJ1-5 - TRBV19 - TGTGCCAGTAGTATTTCAGGGGTGAATCAGCCCCAGCATTTT CASSISGVNQPQHF
13 TRBJ1-6 - TRBV7-3 TRBD1 TGTGCCAGTGCGACAGGGGACAATTCACCCCTCCACTTT CASATGDNSPLHF
14 TRBJ1-6 - TRBV7-9 TRBD1 TGTGCCAGCAGTTGGGACAGGGGGGATTCACCCCTCCACTTT CASSWDRGDSPLHF
12 TRBJ2-5 - TRBV29-1 TRBD1 TGCAGCGCCCAGGGGGATAAGGAGACCCAGTACTTC CSAQGDKETQYF
12 TRBJ1-2 - TRBV9 - TGTGCCAGCAGCCCCCCCTCCTATGGCTACACCTTC CASSPPSYGYTF
17 TRBJ1-5 - TRBV5-5 TRBD1 TGTGCCAGCACCCGACGACAGGGCGGAGGGGGCAATCAGCCCCAGCATTTT CASTRRQGGGGNQPQHF
15 TRBJ1-6 - TRBV5-8 - TGTGCCAGCAGCTTGGTGGCAGGGGAGACTTCACCCCTCCACTTT CASSLVAGETSPLHF
13 TRBJ2-7 - TRBV12-3/TRBV12-4 - TGTGCCAGCAGTCACAGTGTGGACTACGAGCAGTACTTC CASSHSVDYEQYF
17 TRBJ2-1 - TRBV27 TRBD2 TGTGCCAGCAGTCATTGGGGTAGCGGGGGGGCCCTCGATGAGCAGTTCTTC CASSHWGSGGALDEQFF
16 TRBJ1-5 - TRBV6-5 - TGTGCCAGCAGTTACGGACAGACGATGCAGAATCAGCCCCAGCATTTT CASSYGQTMQNQPQHF
13 TRBJ1-2 - TRBV12-3/TRBV12-4 - TGTGCCAGCACCCTTACAGGACAGTATGGCTACACCTTC CASTLTGQYGYTF
15 TRBJ2-5 - TRBV13 - TGTGCCAGCAGCTTTACTCCTCGGTCAGGGGAGACCCAGTACTTC CASSFTPRSGETQYF
13 TRBJ2-7 - TRBV14 - TGTGCCAGCAGCCAAGGGAACAGCTACGAGCAGTACTTC CASSQGNSYEQYF
16 TRBJ2-7 - TRBV4-1 - TGCGCCAGCAGCCAAGTCCTCGCGACAACCAGATACGAGCAGTACTTC CASSQVLATTRYEQYF
16 TRBJ1-5 - TRBV21-1 - TGTGCCAGCAGCTTCCACCCGCCGGGGATCAATCAGCCCCAGCATTTT CASSFHPPGINQPQHF
15 TRBJ1-1 - TRBV10-3 - TGTGCCATCAGTGAGTCGAATACAGTAAACACTGAAGCTTTCTTT CAISESNTVNTEAFF
12 TRBJ2-2 - TRBV12-5 - TGTGCTAGTGGCCATGTCACCGGGGAGCTGTTTTTT CASGHVTGELFF
16 TRBJ1-5 - TRBV19 - TGTGCCAGTAGTTGGGGCCAAGCGATTAGCAATCAGCCCCAGCATTTT CASSWGQAISNQPQHF
13 TRBJ2-1 - TRBV24-1 - TGTGCCACCAGTGATCCACAGGTAAATGAGCAGTTCTTC CATSDPQVNEQFF
17 TRBJ2-3 - TRBV6-1 - TGTGCCAGCAGTGAAGGCTACAGCACCTACGGCACAGATACGCAGTATTTT CASSEGYSTYGTDTQYF
15 TRBJ2-1 - TRBV6-5 - TGTGCCAGCAGTTACACAACCGGGACTCCGAACGGCCAGTTCTTC CASSYTTGTPNGQFF